The clone carrying this TCR beta chain has more than one count but fewer than ten. Its target is not known. Researchers built TCR beta libraries using quantitative 5'-RACE with molecular barcodes. One entry per CDR3 protein, called by TCRdb with MiXCR from the 5' RACE reads. The sample records some 200,000 distinct CDR3 sequences, 9.5% to 15% being singletons. This sample was included in a study of CD8 T cells in ankylosing spondylitis. Trimming cost V 2 bases and J 0 bases, with 19 bases left between them. The CDR3 loop spans 18 amino acids. The germline V gene encodes CDR1 ENHRY and CDR2 SYGVKD. Study outcomes and limitations: Both synovial fluid and blood in reactive arthritis had previously been reported to carry some motif variants. Within peripheral blood, clones linked to disease were CD8+ and relatively rare. Within matched ankylosing spondylitis synovial fluid, disease-linked clones were reportedly significantly enriched.

This receptor was taken from a male donor with ankylosing spondylitis or in good health (not recorded which). The sequencing sample was made of blood, either unsorted or a sorted T cell fraction (not recorded which). The rearrangement uses TRBV10-3 and TRBJ1-1; TRBD1 is a possible D gene (6 bases). The CDR3 here is CAISEMGADQLMNTEAFF. The CDR3 DNA reads TGTGCCATCAGTGAGATGGGGGCCGATCAATTAATGAACACTGAAGCTTTCTTT.